A single sample gave rise to the 19 T cell receptor beta chains below, sequenced in a study of CD8+ T cells in alopecia areata. Sequencing relied on a cDNA template that was reverse transcribed from extracted RNA. Profiled with immunoSEQ multiplex PCR; TCRdb holds only in-frame clones, not every one. Altogether about 1,500 clones were found in the sample, and no singletons occur. Sequencing input: lesional skin. Receptor source: a C3H/HeJ mouse with alopecia areata. Mouse strain MHC haplotype: H2-k.

Note on this clone: The gene symbols are mouse symbols. Read data end 4 residues before the CDR3 end; the end is taken from the germline J gene. J is TRBJ2-1 and V is TRBV4, with 10 nucleotides matching TRBD2. Germline V gene sequence: CDR1 LGHDT, CDR2 YNNKQL (reference sequence). This CDR3 has 16 residues. V was pared by 5 bases and J by 3 bases, with 7 bases of the junction left unmatched. The CDR3 region is CASSPSYWGGYAEQFF. The DNA read from the CDR3 is TGTGCCAGCAGCCCCTCCTACTGGGGGGGCTATGCT.

This clone was detected a few times. Mouse gene names and germline throughout. The read comes to an end 4 residues before the CDR3 does, leaving the germline J gene to fill in the end. The chain joins TRBV1 to TRBJ1-1, with D perhaps matching TRBD1 (5 bases). Germline loops: CDR1 NSQYPW, CDR2 LRSPGD (reference sequence). This CDR3 is built from 14 residues. CDR3 region: CTCSGQLFQLEVFF. The CDR3 DNA, read in part, is TGCACCTGCAGTGGACAGCTTTTCCAACTA.

This clone was seen only a few times. Germline and genes: mouse. The read terminates 4 residues before the CDR3 end, so the remaining end is supplied by the germline J gene. V usage is TRBV1 and J usage is TRBJ2-3; weak D call: TRBD1 (5 bases). This CDR3 contains 14 residues. In germline, CDR1 is NSQYPW, CDR2 LRSPGD (reference sequence). CDR3 DNA, as far as it was read: TGCACCTGCAGTACAGGCAGGGATGAAGAA. Residues: CTCSTGRDEE. The entire CDR3 reads CTCSTGRDEETLYF.

A note on this clone: TCRdb's protein does not match the DNA translation at residue 11; the protein provided is translated from the DNA. Gene names and germline refer to mouse. The read ends 3 residues shy of where the CDR3 ends; the end is completed using the germline J gene. The rearrangement uses TRBV29 and TRBJ1-6, with 7 bases aligning to TRBD1. TRBJ1-6 is known as an ORF, though its function is uncertain. Germline CDR1 is MSHET and CDR2 is SYDVDS. V was clipped by 6 bases and J by 10 bases; unmatched bases: 9. The CDR3 is 14 amino acids. CDR3 amino acids: CASRARGRGSPLYF. Incomplete CDR3 DNA: TGTGCTAGCAGAGCAAGGGGGCGGGGGTCGCCC.

Many counts were recorded for this clone. Gene names and germline refer to mouse. CDR3 DNA, as far as it was read: TGTGCCAGCAGTATAGTGGACAGGGAAAACACCGGG. It yields the protein CASSIVDRENTG. The CDR3 in its entirety is CASSIVDRENTGQLYF. The chain joins TRBV19 to TRBJ2-2; 8 bases match TRBD1. The read halts 4 residues ahead of the CDR3 end, with the missing end drawn from the germline J gene. Losses at the gene ends were 0 bases for V and 1 base for J; bases not matched to a gene: 2. Germline CDR1 FNHDT, CDR2 SITEND (reference sequence). The length of the CDR3 is 16 residues.

This clone was picked up a small number of times. Genes and germline come from the mouse. The CDR3 extends 4 residues past the end of the read, so its final part is completed from the germline J gene. The chain has TRBV5 and TRBJ2-4, with 11 bases fitting TRBD2. In germline, CDR1 is LGHNA, CDR2 YNLKQL (reference sequence). CDR3 size: 17 residues. The chain's CDR3 is CASSQEKKGTGGNTLYF. Partial CDR3 DNA: TGTGCCAGCAGCCAAGAAAAAAAGGGGACTGGGGGAAAC.

This clone was found many times. Germline and genes: mouse. The observed sequence ends 4 residues before the CDR3 terminus, with the missing tail filled in from the germline J gene. The rearrangement joins TRBV13-2 to TRBJ2-7, with 7 positions matching TRBD1. CDR1 is NNHNN, CDR2 SYGAGS, per germline (reference sequence). The CDR3 consists of 13 residues. The J segment lost 0 bases and the V segment lost 5 bases, leaving 2 bases of the junction unmatched. The CDR3 DNA, read in part, is TGTGCCAGCGGGGGACAGAGCTCCTAT. Protein: CASGGQSSY. The whole CDR3 sequence is CASGGQSSYEQYF.

Ten or more counts support this clone. Any gene name here is a mouse gene name. Read coverage stops 4 residues before the CDR3 terminus; the germline J gene supplies the remainder. This chain uses TRBV13-2 with TRBJ2-1, with 13 bases that match TRBD2. There are 18 residues in the CDR3. The trim removed 2 bases at V and 1 base at J, leaving 6 bases unmatched. Looked up from germline, CDR1 is NNHNN and CDR2 is SYGAGS (reference sequence). This CDR3 reads CASGENRDWGGNYAEQFF. The CDR3 bases that were read are TGTGCCAGCGGTGAAAACCGGGACTGGGGGGGGAACTATGCT.

This clone was detected ten times or more. Gene names refer to mouse genes. The missing CDR3 end, 4 residues past where the read stops, is filled in from the germline J gene. This chain joins TRBV29 and TRBJ1-2; maybe TRBD1 (5 bases). The V end lost 4 bases, the J end lost 0 bases, and 9 bases lay between the germline ends. The length of the CDR3 is 14 residues. Germline-derived CDR1 and CDR2 are MSHET and SYDVDS. CDR3 sequence: CASSSDRANSDYTF. The sequenced CDR3 bases are TGTGCTAGCAGTTCAGACAGAGCAAACTCC.

Many counts were recorded for this clone. Genes and germline come from the mouse. From the germline J gene comes the end of the CDR3, since the read stops 4 residues before it. The chain combines TRBV5 with TRBJ2-2; TRBD2 agrees at 14 bases. The CDR3 runs 16 residues. Losses at the gene ends were 6 bases for V and 3 bases for J; bases not matched to a gene: 3. Per the germline V gene, CDR1 is LGHNA and CDR2 is YNLKQL (reference sequence). The CDR3 bases that were read are TGTGCCAGCAGGCGGGACTGGGGGGGCGACACCGGG. It codes for CASRRDWGGDTG. The full-length CDR3 reads as CASRRDWGGDTGQLYF.

Many counts were recorded for this clone. Gene names follow the mouse nomenclature. The read ends 4 residues early relative to the CDR3; the germline J gene fills the gap. The chain uses TRBV29 and TRBJ1-1, with 7 positions matching TRBD1. Germline-derived CDR1 and CDR2 are MSHET and SYDVDS. This CDR3 has 13 amino acids. The CDR3 DNA, read in part, is TGTGCTAGCTCAGGGGGGACAACAACA. Its translation is CASSGGTTT. The whole CDR3 is CASSGGTTTEVFF.

This clone was picked up many times. Genes here carry mouse names. The CDR3 is cut off 4 residues early in the read; its end comes from the germline J gene. The V and J genes are TRBV19 and TRBJ1-1; TRBD1 is a possible D gene (6 bases). CDR3 length equals 12 residues. Trimming removed 2 bases from V and 4 bases from J, with 6 bases in between. The germline V gene has CDR1 FNHDT and CDR2 SITEND (reference sequence). The sequenced part of the CDR3 DNA is TGTGCCAGCAGTATCAGGGGCACA. It codes for CASSIRGT. The full CDR3 protein reads CASSIRGTEVFF.

Many counts were recorded for this clone. Genes here carry mouse names. The read halts 4 residues ahead of the CDR3 end, with the missing end drawn from the germline J gene. V and J are TRBV2 and TRBJ2-4; TRBD1 might be the D (7 bases). Germline CDR1 and CDR2: LGHNA and YSYQKL. The CDR3 spans 14 residues. Incomplete CDR3 DNA: TGTGCCAGCAGCCAAGAAGAGGGGGCGAAC. Translating gives CASSQEEGAN. The CDR3 as a whole reads CASSQEEGANTLYF.

The table lists this clone with many counts. Germline and genes here are mouse. The covered CDR3 bases are TGTGCCTGGAGCCTACAGGGGAGCTATGCT. As protein: CAWSLQGSYA. The CDR3 as a whole reads CAWSLQGSYAEQFF. V gene TRBV31 combines with J gene TRBJ2-1; 7 bases are a match to TRBD1. The read is 4 residues too short to cover the CDR3 end, so that end is filled in from the germline J gene. Trimming at V came to 3 bases and at J to 3 bases, leaving 5 bases not matched to a gene. Germline V gene data show CDR1 as GKSSPN and CDR2 as SITVG. The CDR3 has 14 amino acids.

This clone counts as medium-sized. Gene and germline names: mouse. The read terminates 4 residues ahead of where the CDR3 ends, so the germline J gene completes it. This chain joins TRBV14 and TRBJ2-1; 8 nucleotides match TRBD2. The CDR3 is 15 residues long. V shed 5 bases and J 1 base; nucleotides not matched to a gene: 5. Germline loops: CDR1 SGHDT, CDR2 FRDEAV. The CDR3 DNA, read in part, is TGTGCCAGCAGGTCCGACTGGGGAAACTATGCT. Protein: CASRSDWGNYA. The whole CDR3 sequence is CASRSDWGNYAEQFF. Based on the CDR3 plus reference TRBV14 and TRBJ2-1, the full variable domain is EAGVTQSPRYAVLQEGQAVSFWCDPISGHDTLYWYQQPRDQGPQLLVYFRDEAVIDNSQLPSDRFSAVRPKGTNSTLKIQSAKQGDTATYLCASRSDWGNYAEQFFGPGTRLTVL.

On this clone itself: The translated DNA and TCRdb's protein are not identical at residue 13; the protein here was translated from the DNA. The gene symbols are mouse symbols. The read ends 3 residues early relative to the CDR3; the germline J gene fills the gap. The chain is built from TRBV19 and TRBJ1-6, with a tentative D call TRBD1 (5 bases). Being an ORF, TRBJ1-6 has a function that is uncertain. The length of the CDR3 is 16 residues. Germline CDR1 reads FNHDT; CDR2 reads SITEND (reference sequence). V was shortened by 1 base and J by 7 bases, with 15 bases between the two germline ends. Partial CDR3 DNA: TGTGCCAGCAGTATAAGGGGTGCGGGAAAGAATTCGCCC. As protein: CASSIRGAGKNSP. The CDR3 in its entirety is CASSIRGAGKNSPLYF.

This clone appeared many times. Germline and genes here are mouse. From the germline J gene comes the end of the CDR3, since the read stops 4 residues before it. The rearrangement links TRBV13-3 to TRBJ2-3; 8 nucleotides agree with TRBD2. The CDR3 covers 16 residues. CDR1 and CDR2 (germline): NNHDY, SYVADS. With V trimmed by 2 bases and J by 0 bases, 5 bases remained unmatched. Incomplete CDR3 DNA: TGTGCCAGCAGTGAGCGGACTGGGTCTAGTGCAGAA. It is translated as CASSERTGSSAE. The entire CDR3 sequence reads CASSERTGSSAETLYF.

This clone was detected ten times or more. The gene symbols are mouse symbols. Read coverage stops 4 residues before the CDR3 terminus; the germline J gene supplies the remainder. This rearrangement joins TRBV19 to TRBJ2-5; 10 bases are shared with TRBD1. The CDR3 is 15 residues long. Germline values: CDR1 FNHDT, CDR2 SITEND (reference sequence). The DNA read from the CDR3 is TGTGCCAGCAGCCCGCTCGACAGGGGGCGAGAC. Its protein is CASSPLDRGRD. The entire CDR3 protein reads CASSPLDRGRDTQYF. The full variable domain, its missing parts supplied by reference TRBV19 and TRBJ2-5, is GGIITQTPKFLIGQEGQKLTLKCQQNFNHDTMYWYRQDSGKGLRLIYYSITENDLQKGDLSEGYDASREKKSSFSLTVTSAQKNEMAVFLCASSPLDRGRDTQYFGPGTRLLVL.

Sample share makes this clone large. Gene names are the mouse ones. The observed sequence ends 4 residues before the CDR3 terminus, with the missing tail filled in from the germline J gene. At the DNA level, this CDR3 is encoded by other sequences in the same sample as well. The J gene is TRBJ2-7, the V gene TRBV14; possible D gene TRBD1, 7 bases. CDR1 is SGHDT and CDR2 is FRDEAV in the germline V gene. This CDR3 comprises 13 residues. The ends were cut back, 5 bases at V and 2 bases at J, with 11 bases in the middle. The part of the CDR3 DNA that was read is TGTGCCAGCAGACTGGGACAGCCCTAT. This codes for CASRLGQPY. The full CDR3 protein is CASRLGQPYEQYF.